The entry that follows covers one T cell receptor beta chain sequence. The data stem from a study of blood T cell repertoires in COVID-19. Germline lookup yields CDR1 MNHEY and CDR2 SVGEGT. V lost 4 bases to trimming and J lost 8 bases; unmatched junction nucleotides: 8. There are 15 residues in the CDR3. Here immunoSEQ multiplex PCR was the method, and the copy in TCRdb shows in-frame clones only, minus some. The table lists 150,000 or so clones, approximately 90% of them singletons. Specimen: peripheral blood. The receptor was derived from a man aged 18 to 35 with COVID-19, enrolled during active disease. The chain joins TRBV6-2 or TRBV6-3 to TRBJ2-1; TRBD1 aligns across 10 bases. CDR3 protein: CASSSSSGQGYEQFF. Written as DNA, the CDR3 is TGTGCCAGCAGTTCGTCCTCGGGACAGGGGTATGAGCAGTTCTTC.